The following is a T cell receptor beta chain sequence with its context. Original data processing: Researchers report that nucleated cell counts were estimated from reference gene primer amplification. Repertoires were generated with immunoSEQ multiplex PCR, while TCRdb's copy carries only in-frame clones and drops some. The V and J calls and clone size come from that table; D and trimming were worked out from the DNA. The repertoire holds about 99,000 clones, with 75% to 85% as singletons. The data derive from a study of blood T cell repertoires in COVID-19. Looking at the study overall: COVID-19 samples collected from the United States, Italy and Spain covered acute and convalescent phases. T cells, B-cell-depleted T cells, or PBMCs supplied cDNA or gDNA.

Looked up from germline, CDR1 is SGHNT and CDR2 is YENEEA. V lost 0 bases, J lost 6 bases, and 9 bases stayed unmatched. This CDR3 contains 16 residues. Sequencing was performed on peripheral blood. This TCR came from a woman older than 75 with active or convalescent COVID-19. The chain carries TRBV11-3 and TRBJ2-3; TRBD1 matches at 7 bases. CDR3 loop: CASSLDRDRTLDTQYF. The DNA for the CDR3 is TGTGCCAGCAGCTTAGATAGGGACAGAACATTGGATACGCAGTATTTT.